Here is one T cell receptor (beta chain) with its context. This entry is derived from a study of beta chain features in type 1 diabetes. The CDR3 has 15 amino acids. The V and J ends lost 2 bases and 1 base, in that order; junction bases with no gene match: 1. The germline V gene encodes CDR1 SGHAT and CDR2 FQNNGV. The sequenced template was cDNA made from the entire isolated RNA. Using immunoSEQ multiplex PCR, the repertoire was profiled, and TCRdb retains in-frame clones only, with some absent. The sample gives 200,000 to 300,000 clones, roughly 14% of which show up once; roughly 0.028% is in the top ten.

The sequencing input was naive CD4+ T cells from blood. The sequence was collected from a woman between 40 and 50 years old in good health. V gene TRBV11-2 combines with J gene TRBJ2-2, with 7 bases aligning to TRBD1. CDR3 protein: CASSLRQGNTGELFF. The CDR3 DNA reads as TGTGCCAGCAGCTTAAGACAGGGGAACACCGGGGAGCTGTTTTTT. The full variable domain, with the rest looked up from reference TRBV11-2 and TRBJ2-2, is EAGVAQSPRYKIIEKRQSVAFWCNPISGHATLYWYQQILGQGPKLLIQFQNNGVVDDSQLPKDRFSAERLKGVDSTLKIQPAKLEDSAVYLCASSLRQGNTGELFFGEGSRLTVL.